This TCR beta chain was observed in a study of memory CD4+ T cells and cytomegalovirus serostatus. On the study more broadly: This sample comes from healthy Belgian adults, under 10 CMV seropositive, under 25 seronegative. Findings of the study overall: Each of around 69 CMV-associated TCRbeta sequences occurred in one to five individuals. The CMV-associated TCR signature appears largely within the CD4+ memory repertoire.

The protocol was immunoSEQ multiplex PCR, while the TCRdb copy is restricted to in-frame clones and leaves out a portion. The sample shows 40,000 to 45,000 clones, less than 85% of them seen only once. CDR1 SGDLS and CDR2 YYNGEE come from the germline V gene. Trimming removed 1 base from V and 5 bases from J, with 17 bases in between. This CDR3 comprises 16 residues. Single viable CD3+CD4+CD8-CD45RO+ cells were sorted as the memory CD4+ T cells. Of note for this clone: Its antigen is as yet unknown.

This clonotype was sampled from an adult in good health and CMV-seronegative. The V and J genes are TRBV9 and TRBJ2-3; D unresolved. Specimen: memory CD4+ T cells from blood. The CDR3 loop is CASSVSAQPPGDTQYF. Written as DNA, the CDR3 is TGTGCCAGCAGCGTATCGGCACAGCCCCCGGGAGATACGCAGTATTTT.